The 10 T cell receptor beta chains listed next were all sequenced from one sample in a study of T-cell reconstitution after alpha-beta-depleted transplantation in children. Preparation of the TCRbeta library was carried out with unique molecular identifiers. From the PCR reads, TCRdb called clonotypes with MiXCR, one entry per CDR3 protein. The table has hundreds of thousands of distinct CDR3 sequences, 15% to 20% seen once. The sample in question was PBMCs, mostly from graft donor cells, obtained 360 days after TCRalphabeta/CD19-depleted stem cell transplant. The receptors originated from a boy younger than two who had a stem cell transplant for Wiskott-Aldrich syndrome, so the T cells may come from the graft donor.

This chain joins TRBV4-3 and TRBJ2-1; 7 positions agree with TRBD2. After removal of 0 bases from V and 8 bases from J, the junction contained 7 bases not matched to a gene. Germline V CDR1 and CDR2: LGHNA, YSLEER. The CDR3 sequence is 15 residues long. CDR3 region: CASSQEGGSEYEQFF. CDR3 DNA sequence: TGCGCCAGCAGCCAAGAAGGCGGGAGTGAGTATGAGCAGTTCTTC.

The CDR3 is CAIRPGAFPYEQYF. DNA of the CDR3: TGTGCCATCAGGCCGGGAGCCTTCCCCTACGAGCAGTACTTC. V gene TRBV10-3 combines with J gene TRBJ2-7; D is possibly TRBD2 (6 bases). CDR3 length: 14 amino acids. Trimming left V 6 bases short and J 2 bases short, with 14 bases between. The V gene's germline CDR1 is ENHRY and CDR2 SYGVKD.

J is TRBJ2-2 and V is TRBV29-1; a possible D gene is TRBD1 (6 bases). The germline gives CDR1 SQVTM, CDR2 ANQGSEA. The V and J ends lost 6 bases and 6 bases respectively, with 8 bases between them. This CDR3 is built from 11 residues. Written as DNA, the CDR3 is TGCAGCGTCTACAGGGCCGGGGAGCTGTTTTTT. Amino acids: CSVYRAGELFF.

V is TRBV20-1 and J is TRBJ2-1; unclear D gene. Germline lookup yields CDR1 DFQATT and CDR2 SNEGSKA (reference sequence). Trimming cost V 2 bases and J 4 bases, with 12 bases left between them. The length of the CDR3 is 14 residues. The chain's CDR3 is CSARSHRGYNEQFF. The CDR3 DNA is TGCAGTGCTAGATCTCATCGCGGTTACAATGAGCAGTTCTTC.

This clonotype was seen a handful of times. The chain carries TRBV11-2 and TRBJ2-4, with 10 bases lining up with TRBD2. After removal of 4 bases from V and 2 bases from J, the junction contained 8 bases not matched to a gene. Germline V gene data show CDR1 as SGHAT and CDR2 as FQNNGV. The CDR3 spans 17 residues. CDR3 sequence: CASSYSSGSVSKNIQYF. CDR3 DNA sequence: TGTGCCAGCAGCTATTCTAGCGGGAGTGTTTCCAAAAACATTCAGTACTTC.

This clonotype showed up just a few times. The chain recombines TRBV6-2 or TRBV6-3 with TRBJ2-2, with a weak D call TRBD1 (5 bases). Trimming stripped 9 bases from V and 4 bases from J, with 6 bases between. CDR3 size: 11 residues. Germline V lookup: CDR1 MNHEY, CDR2 SVGEGT. CDR3 in DNA: TGTGCCAGTGGGGCCACCGGGGAGCTGTTTTTT. Its translation is CASGATGELFF.

CDR3 sequence: CASSTRQGYSSYEQYF. The CDR3 DNA reads TGTGCCAGCAGTACGCGACAGGGGTACTCGTCCTACGAGCAGTACTTC. The chain links TRBV12-3 or TRBV12-4 to TRBJ2-7; TRBD1 agrees at 8 bases. CDR3 length: 16 amino acids. With V trimmed by 5 bases and J by 1 base, 10 bases remained unmatched.

J is TRBJ1-2 and V is TRBV29-1; no definite D call. The germline CDR1 and CDR2 sequences are SQVTM and ANQGSEA. With 3 bases removed from V and 4 bases from J, the gap between germline ends came to 15 bases. The CDR3 consists of 14 residues. The chain's CDR3 is CSVDERPGSYGYTF. The CDR3 DNA follows: TGCAGCGTTGACGAACGCCCCGGTAGCTATGGCTACACCTTC.

This sequence joins TRBV20-1 and TRBJ2-5, with 12 bases that match TRBD2. Germline values: CDR1 DFQATT, CDR2 SNEGSKA (reference sequence). This CDR3 spans 13 amino acids. With 5 bases clipped from V and 4 bases from J, the junction kept 2 bases outside the gene matches. CDR3 protein: CSAWGLAGETQYF. The CDR3 coding sequence is TGCAGTGCTTGGGGACTAGCGGGAGAGACCCAGTACTTC.

V and J are TRBV29-1 and TRBJ1-2; tentatively, D is TRBD1 (5 bases). Germline V gene lookup returns CDR1 SQVTM and CDR2 ANQGSEA. The CDR3 runs 13 residues. V was trimmed by 3 bases and J by 3 bases, leaving 11 bases between them. The CDR3 DNA reads TGCAGCGTTGAGTGGGGCCGCCACTATGGCTACACCTTC. Residues: CSVEWGRHYGYTF.